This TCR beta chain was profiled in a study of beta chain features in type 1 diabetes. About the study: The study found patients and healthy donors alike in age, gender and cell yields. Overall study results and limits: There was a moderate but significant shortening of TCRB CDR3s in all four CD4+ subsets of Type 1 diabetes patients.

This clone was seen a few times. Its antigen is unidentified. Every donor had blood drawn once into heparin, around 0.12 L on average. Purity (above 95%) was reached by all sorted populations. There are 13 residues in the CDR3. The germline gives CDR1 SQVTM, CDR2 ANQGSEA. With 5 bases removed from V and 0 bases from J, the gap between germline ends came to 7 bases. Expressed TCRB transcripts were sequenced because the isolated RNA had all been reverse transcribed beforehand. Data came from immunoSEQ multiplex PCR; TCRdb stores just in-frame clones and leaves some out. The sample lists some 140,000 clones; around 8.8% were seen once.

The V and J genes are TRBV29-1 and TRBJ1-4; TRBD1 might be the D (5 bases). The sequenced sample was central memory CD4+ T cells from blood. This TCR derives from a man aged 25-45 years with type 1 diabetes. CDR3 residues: CSVQTATNEKLFF. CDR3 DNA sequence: TGCAGCGTTCAGACAGCAACTAATGAAAAACTGTTTTTT.